A selection of T cell receptor beta chains follows, all from one sample in a study of response to subunit inactivated influenza vaccine. TCRdb analysed the RT-PCR reads with MiXCR anew, one entry per CDR3 protein. The sample includes hundreds of thousands of distinct CDR3 sequences, approximately 14% of them seen just once. The specimen comprised PBMCs from blood, sampled around 15 days before vaccination. These receptors were collected from a man aged 50-60 years who received an inactivated influenza vaccine. The CDR3 runs from the conserved cysteine through the conserved F or W. D genes are given only for firm matches. Clone size is stated in some rows and not others, as once, few, many or a class when expanded.

D gene	clone size	V gene	J gene	CDR3 protein	CDR3 DNA
-	-	TRBV7-3	TRBJ2-2	CASSSSRDPSTGELFF	TGTGCCAGCAGCTCATCTAGGGATCCCTCCACCGGGGAGCTGTTTTTT
-	few	TRBV6-2/TRBV6-3	TRBJ2-1	CASSFFALPGVREVDEQFF	TGTGCCAGCAGTTTTTTCGCCCTACCCGGCGTGAGGGAGGTAGATGAGCAGTTCTTC
TRBD1	-	TRBV10-1	TRBJ1-5	CASMGGGTGQPQHF	TGCGCCAGCATGGGGGGAGGGACAGGTCAGCCCCAGCATTTT
-	few	TRBV7-9	TRBJ2-1	CASSFSAVYNEQFF	TGTGCCAGCAGCTTTAGTGCCGTCTACAATGAGCAGTTCTTC
-	few	TRBV6-2/TRBV6-3	TRBJ1-5	CASGGLRNQPQHF	TGTGCCAGCGGGGGGTTGCGCAATCAGCCCCAGCATTTT
-	few	TRBV6-2/TRBV6-3	TRBJ1-5	CASSYWDTNQPQHF	TGTGCCAGCAGTTACTGGGACACAAATCAGCCCCAGCATTTT
-	many	TRBV15	TRBJ2-1	CATSRETTNNEQFF	TGTGCCACCAGCAGAGAGACTACGAACAATGAGCAGTTCTTC
-	few	TRBV2	TRBJ2-7	CASSEILRKLGNEQYF	TGTGCCAGCAGTGAAATTTTGCGAAAACTAGGGAACGAGCAGTACTTC
-	-	TRBV30	TRBJ2-1	CAWSVTRNFRGNNEQFF	TGTGCCTGGAGTGTAACCCGCAACTTCCGCGGGAACAATGAGCAGTTCTTC
-	-	TRBV27	TRBJ2-7	CASHLGAVPIYEQYF	TGTGCCAGCCACCTCGGGGCAGTCCCTATCTACGAGCAGTACTTC
-	few	TRBV5-4	TRBJ2-1	CASSFSWGNYKTPGNEQFF	TGTGCCAGCAGCTTCTCTTGGGGGAACTACAAAACGCCGGGGAATGAGCAGTTCTTC
-	-	TRBV6-1	TRBJ1-1	CASSLKRGLFTEAFF	TGTGCCAGCAGCCTTAAAAGGGGCCTGTTCACTGAAGCTTTCTTT
TRBD1	-	TRBV29-1	TRBJ2-7	CSAGRDRVPYEQYF	TGCAGCGCCGGCAGGGACAGGGTACCCTACGAGCAGTACTTC
TRBD1	few	TRBV11-2	TRBJ2-5	CASSLFLLEGASTQYF	TGTGCCAGCAGCTTGTTCCTCCTAGAGGGGGCTTCGACCCAGTACTTC
-	few	TRBV29-1	TRBJ2-2	CSVARTRTGELFF	TGCAGCGTTGCTAGAACTAGAACCGGGGAGCTGTTTTTT
-	-	TRBV6-1	TRBJ2-1	CASTKAGDYNEQFF	TGTGCCAGCACCAAAGCGGGTGACTACAATGAGCAGTTCTTC
TRBD1	-	TRBV18	TRBJ1-1	CASSPSPGQGNTEAFF	TGTGCCAGCTCACCGTCTCCGGGACAGGGTAACACTGAAGCTTTCTTT
TRBD2	few	TRBV7-9	TRBJ2-5	CASSLVTSAETQYF	TGTGCCAGCAGCTTAGTTACTAGCGCAGAGACCCAGTACTTC
-	-	TRBV28	TRBJ2-2	CASSSPRATVTGELFF	TGTGCCAGCAGTTCCCCCAGGGCAACCGTCACCGGGGAGCTGTTTTTT
TRBD2	few	TRBV3-1	TRBJ2-1	CASSHIRTSGSNEQFF	TGTGCCAGCAGCCATATAAGGACTAGCGGGAGCAATGAGCAGTTCTTC
TRBD2	few	TRBV4-3	TRBJ2-7	CASSQEGELAGGVAYEQYF	TGCGCCAGCAGCCAAGAAGGGGAATTAGCGGGAGGGGTTGCCTACGAGCAGTACTTC
TRBD2	-	TRBV5-1	TRBJ2-1	CASWVGLVGEGQFF	TGCGCCAGCTGGGTTGGACTAGTGGGAGAAGGGCAGTTCTTC
TRBD1	-	TRBV20-1	TRBJ2-7	CSAPRRGNGEQYF	TGCAGTGCTCCCCGCAGGGGGAACGGCGAGCAGTACTTC
-	-	TRBV4-2	TRBJ1-5	CTSSQDTDQPQHF	TGTACCAGCAGCCAAGATACAGATCAGCCCCAGCATTTT
TRBD2	few	TRBV20-1	TRBJ2-3	CSASAPGLAGGGDTQYF	TGCAGTGCTAGCGCACCGGGACTAGCGGGGGGAGGAGATACGCAGTATTTT
-	-	TRBV7-9	TRBJ2-1	CASSLGETSLNEQFF	TGTGCCAGCAGCTTAGGGGAAACTAGTCTCAATGAGCAGTTCTTC
-	few	TRBV9	TRBJ1-2	CASSVEDYGYTF	TGTGCCAGCAGCGTAGAGGATTATGGCTACACCTTC
-	-	TRBV4-1	TRBJ2-3	CASSPGWDTQYF	TGTGCCAGCAGCCCCGGGTGGGATACGCAGTATTTT
TRBD2	-	TRBV12-5	TRBJ2-3	CASAQAGTSTDTQYF	TGTGCTAGTGCCCAAGCGGGGACTAGCACAGATACGCAGTATTTT
-	-	TRBV6-2/TRBV6-3	TRBJ1-2	CASSSDEGNGYTF	TGTGCCAGCAGTTCGGATGAAGGAAATGGCTACACCTTC
-	many	TRBV6-4	TRBJ2-2	CASSEDTGELFF	TGTGCCAGCAGTGAGGACACCGGGGAGCTGTTTTTT
TRBD2	many	TRBV10-3	TRBJ2-7	CAISEGGGLVRSSYEQYF	TGTGCCATCAGTGAGGGGGGGGGACTAGTTCGGAGCTCCTACGAGCAGTACTTC
TRBD1	-	TRBV10-3	TRBJ2-3	CAISTGASTDTQYF	TGTGCCATCAGTACAGGGGCGAGCACAGATACGCAGTATTTT
-	few	TRBV4-3	TRBJ1-2	CASSHEDWNAGPFYGYTF	TGCGCCAGCAGCCACGAAGATTGGAACGCGGGACCTTTCTATGGCTACACCTTC
TRBD1	few	TRBV5-6	TRBJ1-5	CASSFGQAQGPQHF	TGTGCCAGCAGCTTTGGACAGGCCCAGGGGCCCCAGCATTTT
-	few	TRBV4-3	TRBJ1-2	CASSQDFGRGYGYTF	TGCGCCAGCAGCCAAGATTTTGGCAGGGGATATGGCTACACCTTC
-	-	TRBV19	TRBJ2-7	CASSNTQGVTYEQYF	TGTGCCAGTAGTAATACCCAGGGAGTAACCTACGAGCAGTACTTC
-	-	TRBV12-3/TRBV12-4	TRBJ1-1	CASSFGGLSTEAFF	TGTGCCAGCAGTTTCGGGGGATTGAGCACTGAAGCTTTCTTT
TRBD2	few	TRBV9	TRBJ2-3	CASSAQSGSSTDTQYF	TGTGCCAGCAGCGCACAGAGCGGGAGTAGTACAGATACGCAGTATTTT
TRBD1	few	TRBV4-2	TRBJ2-3	CASSPGQEADTQYF	TGTGCCAGCAGCCCGGGACAGGAGGCAGATACGCAGTATTTT
-	few	TRBV15	TRBJ2-7	CATSRVRGLSYEQYF	TGTGCCACCAGCAGAGTCCGGGGCCTTTCCTACGAGCAGTACTTC
-	few	TRBV7-2	TRBJ1-2	CASSLGRTAANYGYTF	TGTGCCAGCAGCTTAGGAAGGACGGCGGCTAACTATGGCTACACCTTC
TRBD1	-	TRBV15	TRBJ2-7	CATSRVGDREREQYF	TGTGCCACCAGCAGAGTGGGGGACAGGGAGCGCGAGCAGTACTTC
TRBD2	few	TRBV29-1	TRBJ2-1	CSVEDTSGVHNEQFF	TGCAGCGTTGAAGATACTAGCGGGGTCCACAATGAGCAGTTCTTC
TRBD2	-	TRBV6-5	TRBJ2-7	CASSYSGTSGGGVYEQYF	TGTGCCAGCAGTTACTCCGGGACTAGCGGGGGAGGCGTGTACGAGCAGTACTTC
TRBD2	-	TRBV12-3/TRBV12-4	TRBJ2-7	CASSSHSLAGGLEQYF	TGTGCCAGCAGTTCGCACTCACTAGCGGGAGGGCTCGAGCAGTACTTC
TRBD1	-	TRBV7-7	TRBJ2-2	CVTSPGQGSGELFF	TGTGTTACCTCCCCGGGACAGGGTTCCGGGGAGCTGTTTTTT
-	few	TRBV9	TRBJ2-3	CASSVAFQGGPDTQYF	TGTGCCAGCAGCGTAGCTTTCCAGGGTGGTCCAGATACGCAGTATTTT